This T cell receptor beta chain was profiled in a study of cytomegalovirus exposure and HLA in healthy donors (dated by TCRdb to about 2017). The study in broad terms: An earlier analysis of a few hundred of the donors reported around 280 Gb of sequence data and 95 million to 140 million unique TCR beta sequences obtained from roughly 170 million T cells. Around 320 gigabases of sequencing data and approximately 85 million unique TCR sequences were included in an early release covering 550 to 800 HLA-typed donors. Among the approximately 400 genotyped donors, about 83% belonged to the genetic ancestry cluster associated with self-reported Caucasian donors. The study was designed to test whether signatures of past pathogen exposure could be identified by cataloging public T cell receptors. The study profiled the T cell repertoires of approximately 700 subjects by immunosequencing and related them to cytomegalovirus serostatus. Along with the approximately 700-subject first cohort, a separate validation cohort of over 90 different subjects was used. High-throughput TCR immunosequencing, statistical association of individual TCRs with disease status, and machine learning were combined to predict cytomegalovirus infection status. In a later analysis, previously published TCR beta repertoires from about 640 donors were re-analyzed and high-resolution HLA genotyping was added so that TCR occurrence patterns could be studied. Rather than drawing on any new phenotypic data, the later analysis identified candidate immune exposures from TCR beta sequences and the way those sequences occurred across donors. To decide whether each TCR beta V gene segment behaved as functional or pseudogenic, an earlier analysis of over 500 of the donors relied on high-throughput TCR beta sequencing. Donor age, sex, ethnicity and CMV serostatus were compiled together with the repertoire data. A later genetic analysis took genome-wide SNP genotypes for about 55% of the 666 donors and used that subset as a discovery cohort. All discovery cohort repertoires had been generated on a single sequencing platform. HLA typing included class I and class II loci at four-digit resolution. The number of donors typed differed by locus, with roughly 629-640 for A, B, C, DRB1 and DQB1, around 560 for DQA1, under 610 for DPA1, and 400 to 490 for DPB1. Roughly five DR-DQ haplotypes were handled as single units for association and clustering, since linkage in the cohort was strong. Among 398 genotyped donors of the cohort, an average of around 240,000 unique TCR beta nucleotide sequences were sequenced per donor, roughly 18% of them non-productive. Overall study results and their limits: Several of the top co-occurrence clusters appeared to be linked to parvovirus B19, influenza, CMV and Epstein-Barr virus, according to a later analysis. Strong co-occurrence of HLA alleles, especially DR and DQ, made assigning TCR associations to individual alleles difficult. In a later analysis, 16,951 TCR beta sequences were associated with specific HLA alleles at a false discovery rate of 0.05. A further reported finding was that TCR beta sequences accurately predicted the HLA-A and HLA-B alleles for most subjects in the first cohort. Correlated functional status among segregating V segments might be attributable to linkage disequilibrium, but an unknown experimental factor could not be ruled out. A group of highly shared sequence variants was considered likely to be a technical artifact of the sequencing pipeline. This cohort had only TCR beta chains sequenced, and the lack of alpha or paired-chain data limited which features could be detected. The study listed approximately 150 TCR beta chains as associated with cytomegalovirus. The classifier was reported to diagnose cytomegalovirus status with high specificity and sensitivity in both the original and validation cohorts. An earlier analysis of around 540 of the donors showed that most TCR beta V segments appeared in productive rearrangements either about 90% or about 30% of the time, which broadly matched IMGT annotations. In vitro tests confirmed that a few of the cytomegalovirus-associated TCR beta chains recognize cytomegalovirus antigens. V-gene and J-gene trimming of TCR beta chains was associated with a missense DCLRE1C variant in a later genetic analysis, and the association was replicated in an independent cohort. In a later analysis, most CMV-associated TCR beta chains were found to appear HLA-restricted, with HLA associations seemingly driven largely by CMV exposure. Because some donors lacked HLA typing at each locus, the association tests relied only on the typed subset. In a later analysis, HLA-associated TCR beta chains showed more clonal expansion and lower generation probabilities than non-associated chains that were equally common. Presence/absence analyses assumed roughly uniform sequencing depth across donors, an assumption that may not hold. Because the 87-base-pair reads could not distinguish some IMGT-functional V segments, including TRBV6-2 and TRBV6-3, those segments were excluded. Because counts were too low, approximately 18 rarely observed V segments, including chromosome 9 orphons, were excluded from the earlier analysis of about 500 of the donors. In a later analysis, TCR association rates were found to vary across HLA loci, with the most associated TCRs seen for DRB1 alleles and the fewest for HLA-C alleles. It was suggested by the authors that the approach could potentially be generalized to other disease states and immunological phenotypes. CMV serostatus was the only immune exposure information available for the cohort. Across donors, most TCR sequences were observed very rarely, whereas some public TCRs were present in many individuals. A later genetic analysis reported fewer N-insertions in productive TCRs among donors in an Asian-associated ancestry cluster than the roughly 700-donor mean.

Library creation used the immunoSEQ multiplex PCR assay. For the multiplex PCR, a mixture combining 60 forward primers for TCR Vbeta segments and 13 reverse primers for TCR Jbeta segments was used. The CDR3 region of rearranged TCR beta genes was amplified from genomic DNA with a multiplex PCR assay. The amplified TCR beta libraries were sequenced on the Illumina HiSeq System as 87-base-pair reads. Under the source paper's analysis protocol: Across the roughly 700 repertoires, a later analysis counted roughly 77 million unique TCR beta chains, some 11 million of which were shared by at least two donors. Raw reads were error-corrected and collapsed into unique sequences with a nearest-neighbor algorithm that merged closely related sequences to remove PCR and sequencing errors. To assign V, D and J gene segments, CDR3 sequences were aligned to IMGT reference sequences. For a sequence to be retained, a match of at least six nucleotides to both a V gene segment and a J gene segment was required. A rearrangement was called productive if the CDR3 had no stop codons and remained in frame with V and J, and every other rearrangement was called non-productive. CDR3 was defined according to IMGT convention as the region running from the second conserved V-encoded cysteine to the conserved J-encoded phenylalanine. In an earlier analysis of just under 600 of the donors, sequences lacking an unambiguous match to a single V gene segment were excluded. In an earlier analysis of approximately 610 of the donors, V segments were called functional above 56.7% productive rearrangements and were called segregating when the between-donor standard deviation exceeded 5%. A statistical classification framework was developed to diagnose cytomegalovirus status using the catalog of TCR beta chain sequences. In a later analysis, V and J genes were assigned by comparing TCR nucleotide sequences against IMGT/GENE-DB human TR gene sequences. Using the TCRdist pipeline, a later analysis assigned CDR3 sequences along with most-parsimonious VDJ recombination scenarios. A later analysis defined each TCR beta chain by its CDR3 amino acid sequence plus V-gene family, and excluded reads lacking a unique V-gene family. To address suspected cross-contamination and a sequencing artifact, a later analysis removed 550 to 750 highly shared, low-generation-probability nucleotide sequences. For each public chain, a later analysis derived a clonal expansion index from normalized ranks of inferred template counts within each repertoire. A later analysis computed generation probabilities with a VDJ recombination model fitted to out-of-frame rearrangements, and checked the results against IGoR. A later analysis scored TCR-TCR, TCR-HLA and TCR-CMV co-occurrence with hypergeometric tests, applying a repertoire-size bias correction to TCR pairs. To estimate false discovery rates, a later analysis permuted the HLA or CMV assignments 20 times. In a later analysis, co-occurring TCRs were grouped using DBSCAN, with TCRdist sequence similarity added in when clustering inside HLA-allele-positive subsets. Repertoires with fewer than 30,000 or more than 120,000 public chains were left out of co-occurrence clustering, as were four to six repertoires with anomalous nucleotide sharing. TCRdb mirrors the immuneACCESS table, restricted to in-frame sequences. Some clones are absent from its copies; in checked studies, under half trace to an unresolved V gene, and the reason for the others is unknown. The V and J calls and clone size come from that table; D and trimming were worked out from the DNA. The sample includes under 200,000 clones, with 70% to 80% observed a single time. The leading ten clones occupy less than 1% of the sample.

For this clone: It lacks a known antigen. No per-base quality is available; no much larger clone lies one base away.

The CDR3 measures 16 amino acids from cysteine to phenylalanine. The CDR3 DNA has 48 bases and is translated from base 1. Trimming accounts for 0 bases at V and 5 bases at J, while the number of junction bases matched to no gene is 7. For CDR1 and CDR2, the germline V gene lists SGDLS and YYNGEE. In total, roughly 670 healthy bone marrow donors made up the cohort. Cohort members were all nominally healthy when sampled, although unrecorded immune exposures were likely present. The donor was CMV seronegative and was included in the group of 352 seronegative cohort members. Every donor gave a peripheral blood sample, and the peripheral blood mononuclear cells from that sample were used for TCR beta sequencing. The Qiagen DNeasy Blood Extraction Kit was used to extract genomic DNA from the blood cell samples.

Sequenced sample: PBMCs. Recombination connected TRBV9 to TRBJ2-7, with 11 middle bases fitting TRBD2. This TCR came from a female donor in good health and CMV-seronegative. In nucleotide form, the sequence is TGTGCCAGCAGCGTAGAAGCAGGGACTAGCGGCGACGAGCAGTACTTC. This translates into CASSVEAGTSGDEQYF. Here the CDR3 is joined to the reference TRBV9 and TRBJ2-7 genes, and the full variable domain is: DSGVTQTPKHLITATGQRVTLRCSPRSGDLSVYWYQQSLDQGLQFLIQYYNGEERAKGNILERFSAQQFPDLHSELNLSSLELGDSALYFCASSVEAGTSGDEQYFGPGTRLTVT.